The 27 T cell receptor beta chains in this list originate from one sample, sequenced in a study of T cell responses to AZD1222 COVID-19 vaccine. Produced via immunoSEQ multiplex PCR; TCRdb's table is partial and in-frame only. The table records 160,000 or so clones, about 89% of them present only once. The sequences come from peripheral blood, collected 28 days after the second AZD1222 dose. The receptors shown here come from an adult who received the AZD1222 COVID-19 vaccine.

As DNA, the CDR3 is TGTGCCAGCAGTAACCCAGGGACTTACACTGAAGCTTTCTTT. Translated, it gives CASSNPGTYTEAFF. V is TRBV28 and J is TRBJ1-1, with D perhaps matching TRBD1 (5 bases). Germline CDR1 MDHEN, CDR2 SYDVKM. The CDR3 extends over 14 amino acids. The V and J ends lost 5 bases and 3 bases respectively, with 13 bases between them.

This chain connects TRBV6-2 or TRBV6-3 to TRBJ2-1; D gene uncertain. The germline V gene has CDR1 MNHEY and CDR2 SVGEGT. Deletions cut 5 bases from V and 7 bases from J, with 9 bases between. The CDR3 runs 12 residues. Here the CDR3 DNA reads TGTGCCAGCAGTGCCACTTGGAATGAGCAGTTCTTC. As protein: CASSATWNEQFF.

The gene calls are TRBV3-1 (or the pseudogene TRBV3-2) and TRBJ2-7; D is unclear. The CDR3 is 14 amino acids. The germline V gene encodes CDR1 LGHDT and CDR2 YNNKEL (reference sequence). Trimming shortened V by 0 bases and J by 2 bases, and 8 bases separated the two germline ends. Here the CDR3 DNA reads TGTGCCAGCAGCCAAGACACAAGAGCCTACGAGCAGTACTTC. Translated: CASSQDTRAYEQYF.

The chain employs TRBV19 and TRBJ1-1, with 10 bases that match TRBD1. This CDR3 is built from 14 residues. V shed 5 bases and J 4 bases; nucleotides not matched to a gene: 4. Per germline, CDR1 LNHDA and CDR2 SQIVND (reference sequence). The CDR3 protein is CASSSGTGVTEAFF. The CDR3 DNA sequence: TGTGCCAGTAGTTCCGGGACAGGGGTCACTGAAGCTTTCTTT.

The chain combines TRBV28 with TRBJ1-2; unclear D gene. Trimming took 2 bases from V and 2 from J, leaving 9 bases between them. This CDR3 contains 14 residues. CDR1 is MDHEN and CDR2 is SYDVKM in the germline V gene. CDR3 DNA sequence: TGTGCCAGCAGTTTAAGGACCCCAAACTATGGCTACACCTTC. Translating gives CASSLRTPNYGYTF.

The CDR3 sequence: CASRISGQGPNQPQHF. Here the CDR3 DNA reads TGTGCCAGCAGGATATCGGGACAGGGTCCCAATCAGCCCCAGCATTTT. The chain employs TRBV28 and TRBJ1-5, with 9 nucleotides matching TRBD1. This CDR3 has 16 amino acids. Germline V gives CDR1 MDHEN, CDR2 SYDVKM. With 6 bases clipped from V and 3 bases from J, the junction kept 9 bases outside the gene matches.

This chain connects TRBV7-6 to TRBJ1-2; D perhaps matches TRBD1 (5 bases). CDR3 length: 13 amino acids. The V gene's germline CDR1 is SGHVS and CDR2 FNYEAQ. The V gene lost 5 bases and the J gene lost 6 bases, with 13 bases spanning the gap. The CDR3 is CASSPGTADGYTF. The CDR3 DNA reads TGTGCCAGCAGCCCTGGGACGGCGGATGGCTACACCTTC.

The chain combines TRBV9 with TRBJ1-1; perhaps TRBD1 as D (5 bases). This CDR3 has 16 residues. With 4 bases removed from V and 4 bases from J, the gap between germline ends came to 20 bases. Germline V gene sequence: CDR1 SGDLS, CDR2 YYNGEE. The CDR3 DNA follows: TGTGCCAGCAGCCCCCGGGGAGGGGCGCTGTTCACTGAAGCTTTCTTT. Its translation is CASSPRGGALFTEAFF.

The chain employs TRBV10-3 and TRBJ2-5, with TRBD2 as a possible D gene (5 bases). Germline loops: CDR1 ENHRY, CDR2 SYGVKD. V was clipped by 6 bases and J by 3 bases, with 8 bases between them. CDR3 size: 12 residues. The CDR3 is CAISLGEETQYF. Here the CDR3 DNA reads TGTGCCATCAGCCTGGGAGAAGAGACCCAGTACTTC.

The chain joins TRBV4-2 to TRBJ1-2; D gene uncertain. This CDR3 spans 15 amino acids. Germline loops: CDR1 LGHNA, CDR2 YNFKEQ. The V gene lost 0 bases and the J gene lost 6 bases, with 14 bases spanning the gap. The CDR3 protein is CASSQDRSLRNGYTF. The CDR3 DNA reads as TGTGCCAGCAGCCAAGACCGCTCCCTTAGGAATGGCTACACCTTC.

The chain carries TRBV7-2 and TRBJ2-7; no clear D gene. CDR1 and CDR2 (germline): SGHTA, FQGNSA. V dropped 5 bases and J dropped 6 bases, with 17 bases sitting between them. There are 14 residues in the CDR3. For the CDR3, the DNA is TGTGCCAGCAGCCCGACCCGATTCACTGCCGAGCAGTACTTC. Translated, it gives CASSPTRFTAEQYF.

The V and J genes are TRBV6-5 and TRBJ2-5, with D unclear. CDR3 length: 12 residues. In germline, CDR1 is MNHEY, CDR2 SVGAGI. V gave up 0 bases and J gave up 7 bases, with 6 bases separating them. The DNA of the CDR3 is TGTGCCAGCAGTTACTCGACTGGGACCCAGTACTTC. Translation gives CASSYSTGTQYF.

The chain recombines TRBV6-2 or TRBV6-3 with TRBJ1-3; D unclear. This CDR3 is 17 amino acids long. V was cut by 2 bases and J by 0 bases, with 14 bases left in between. Germline CDR1 and CDR2: MNHEY and SVGEGT. The CDR3 loop reads CASSYVSVEYSGNTIYF. Written as DNA, the CDR3 is TGTGCCAGCAGTTACGTCTCGGTGGAGTACTCTGGAAACACCATATATTTT.

The V gene is TRBV7-6, the J gene TRBJ1-3; TRBD1 agrees at 7 bases. Germline V gives CDR1 SGHVS, CDR2 FNYEAQ. This CDR3 has 18 residues. The trim removed 5 bases at V and 0 bases at J, leaving 13 bases unmatched. Here the CDR3 reads CASSPRLGQTSSGNTIYF. CDR3 in DNA: TGTGCCAGCAGCCCACGATTGGGACAGACTAGCTCTGGAAACACCATATATTTT.

The chain carries TRBV7-2 and TRBJ1-1, with no clear D. V was trimmed by 4 bases and J by 0 bases, leaving 6 bases between them. Germline assignment: CDR1 SGHTA and CDR2 FQGNSA. This CDR3 contains 13 residues. The CDR3 loop is CASSSSMNTEAFF. As DNA, the CDR3 is TGTGCCAGCAGCTCATCGATGAACACTGAAGCTTTCTTT. The whole variable domain, filled in from reference TRBV7-2 and TRBJ1-1, reads GAGVSQSPSNKVTEKGKDVELRCDPISGHTALYWYRQSLGQGLEFLIYFQGNSAPDKSGLPSDRFSAERTGGSVSTLTIQRTQQEDSAVYLCASSSSMNTEAFFGQGTRLTVV.

V is TRBV15 and J is TRBJ2-7, with 10 bases that match TRBD1. V dropped 0 bases and J dropped 5; count of bases not matched to a gene: 7. The CDR3 length is 16 residues. The V gene's germline CDR1 is LNHNV and CDR2 YYDKDF (reference sequence). The CDR3 is CATSRDPGQGSNEQYF. The CDR3, as DNA: TGTGCCACCAGCAGAGATCCGGGACAGGGGTCAAACGAGCAGTACTTC.

The gene calls are TRBV7-9 and TRBJ2-3; 9 bases fit TRBD1. Looked up from germline, CDR1 is SEHNR and CDR2 is FQNEAQ (reference sequence). This CDR3 has 15 residues. V dropped 5 bases and J dropped 3; count of bases not matched to a gene: 6. The CDR3 bases are TGTGCCAGCAGCAGGGGACAGGGAAAGACAGATACGCAGTATTTT. It is translated as CASSRGQGKTDTQYF.

The V call is TRBV19, the J call TRBJ1-5; 8 nucleotides align to TRBD1. This CDR3 has 15 residues. V lost 5 bases and J lost 1; bases outside the gene matches: 4. The germline CDR1 and CDR2 sequences are LNHDA and SQIVND (reference sequence). The CDR3 sequence: CASSSRTGSNQPQHF. CDR3 DNA: TGTGCCAGTAGTTCTCGGACAGGGAGCAATCAGCCCCAGCATTTT.

Only one count was recorded for this clone. The chain carries TRBV24-1 and TRBJ2-1; 8 nucleotides line up with TRBD1. Germline CDR1 reads KGHDR; CDR2 reads SFDVKD. J lost 1 base, V lost 3 bases, and 10 bases had no gene match. CDR3 length: 18 amino acids. The CDR3 loop is CATSDPSRRQGSYNEQFF. DNA for the CDR3: TGTGCCACCAGTGATCCTTCCCGCCGACAGGGGTCCTACAATGAGCAGTTCTTC.

The chain uses TRBV4-3 and TRBJ2-7, with D possibly being TRBD2 (6 bases). Trimming removed 4 bases from V and 2 bases from J, with 12 bases in between. The CDR3 runs 14 residues. Germline assignment: CDR1 LGHNA and CDR2 YSLEER. The CDR3 sequence: CASSRGAGTYEQYF. The DNA for the CDR3 is TGCGCCAGCAGCCGCGGGGCGGGAACCTACGAGCAGTACTTC.

In its sample, this clone was seen a few times. The gene calls are TRBV12-3 or TRBV12-4 and TRBJ2-5; D gene ambiguous. The CDR3 runs to 13 residues. The V gene lost 5 bases and the J gene lost 4 bases, with 11 bases spanning the gap. CDR3 region: CASSVTGTETQYF. CDR3 in DNA: TGTGCCAGCAGTGTCACTGGCACAGAGACCCAGTACTTC.

The genes are TRBV5-1 and TRBJ1-2; 8 nucleotides match TRBD1. CDR1 and CDR2 from the germline V gene are SGHRS and YFSETQ. The CDR3 is 15 amino acids. J gave up 4 bases and V 7 bases, and 12 bases lay outside the gene matches. CDR3 sequence reads: CASGTIPGGSYGYTF. In nucleotides, the CDR3 is TGCGCCAGCGGTACCATTCCAGGGGGCAGCTATGGCTACACCTTC.

V is TRBV11-3 and J is TRBJ2-1; D is tentatively TRBD1 or TRBD2 (6 bases each). Trimming stripped 5 bases from V and 0 bases from J, with 8 bases between. Germline assignment: CDR1 SGHNT and CDR2 YENEEA. The CDR3 spans 14 residues. In DNA form, the CDR3 reads TGTGCCAGCAGCCCGGGGGCCTCCTACAATGAGCAGTTCTTC. Its translation: CASSPGASYNEQFF.

The CDR3 is CASSYSGLTGELFF. The CDR3 DNA is TGTGCCAGCAGTTACTCGGGGTTGACCGGGGAGCTGTTTTTT. The chain has TRBV6-6 and TRBJ2-2, with no clear D. The CDR3 is 14 residues long. The germline V and J ends were trimmed by 0 bases and 5 bases, with 7 bases remaining between them. Germline V gene data show CDR1 as MNHNY and CDR2 as SVGAGI (reference sequence).

DNA for the CDR3: TGTGCCAGCAGCTTAGGCCGAGTTGTCTACGAGCAGTACTTC. Encoded protein: CASSLGRVVYEQYF. The V call is TRBV13, the J call TRBJ2-7; D is ambiguous. V shed 0 bases and J shed 3 bases, with 9 bases lying between them. The CDR3 loop spans 14 amino acids. Germline V lookup: CDR1 PRHDT, CDR2 FYEKMQ (reference sequence).

The V call is TRBV11-1, the J call TRBJ2-3; TRBD1 or TRBD2 may be the D gene (5 bases each). Germline lookup yields CDR1 SGHAT and CDR2 FQDESV (reference sequence). The length of the CDR3 is 15 residues. Trimming pared 4 bases from V and 4 bases from J, leaving 15 bases between. The CDR3 region has the DNA TGTGCCAGCAGCTCCGGGACCCAAGGTTCAGATACGCAGTATTTT. Residues: CASSSGTQGSDTQYF.

In DNA, the CDR3 is TGTGCCAGCAGCTTGGGGGTAGCGCCTGATACAGATACGCAGTATTTT. This gives the protein CASSLGVAPDTDTQYF. V and J are TRBV5-6 and TRBJ2-3; possible D gene TRBD2, 5 bases. Germline CDR1 is SGHDT and CDR2 is YYEEEE. The V end was cut by 0 bases, the J end by 3 bases, with 14 bases between. CDR3 length: 16 residues.